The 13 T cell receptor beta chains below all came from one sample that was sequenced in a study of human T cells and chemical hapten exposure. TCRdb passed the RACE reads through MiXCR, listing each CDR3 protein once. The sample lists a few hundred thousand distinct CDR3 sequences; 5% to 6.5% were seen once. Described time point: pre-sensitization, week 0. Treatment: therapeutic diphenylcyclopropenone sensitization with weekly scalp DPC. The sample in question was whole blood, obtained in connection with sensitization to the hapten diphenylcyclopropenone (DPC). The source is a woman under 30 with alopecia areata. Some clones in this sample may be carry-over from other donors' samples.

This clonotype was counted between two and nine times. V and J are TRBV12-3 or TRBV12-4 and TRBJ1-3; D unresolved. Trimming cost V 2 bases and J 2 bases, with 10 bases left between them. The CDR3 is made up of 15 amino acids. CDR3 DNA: TGTGCCAGCAGTTTAAGGAGGGTAACTGGAAACACCATATATTTT. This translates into CASSLRRVTGNTIYF.

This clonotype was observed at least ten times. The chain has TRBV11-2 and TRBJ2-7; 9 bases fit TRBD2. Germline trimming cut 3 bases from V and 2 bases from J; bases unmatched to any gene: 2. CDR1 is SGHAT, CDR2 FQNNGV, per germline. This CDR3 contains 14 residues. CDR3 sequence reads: CASSFASGAYEQYF. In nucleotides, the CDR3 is TGTGCCAGCAGCTTCGCTAGCGGGGCCTACGAGCAGTACTTC.

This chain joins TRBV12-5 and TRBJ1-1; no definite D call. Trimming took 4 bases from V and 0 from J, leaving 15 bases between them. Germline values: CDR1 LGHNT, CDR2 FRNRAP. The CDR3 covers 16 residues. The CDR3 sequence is CASGSEGFSVNTEAFF. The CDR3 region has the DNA TGTGCTAGTGGTTCGGAAGGGTTTTCAGTGAACACTGAAGCTTTCTTT.

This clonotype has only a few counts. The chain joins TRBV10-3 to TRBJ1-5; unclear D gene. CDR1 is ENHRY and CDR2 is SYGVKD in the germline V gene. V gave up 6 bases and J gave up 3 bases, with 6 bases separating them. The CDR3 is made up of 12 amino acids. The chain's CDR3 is CAIRNPNQPQHF. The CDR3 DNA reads TGTGCCATCAGGAACCCCAATCAGCCCCAGCATTTT.

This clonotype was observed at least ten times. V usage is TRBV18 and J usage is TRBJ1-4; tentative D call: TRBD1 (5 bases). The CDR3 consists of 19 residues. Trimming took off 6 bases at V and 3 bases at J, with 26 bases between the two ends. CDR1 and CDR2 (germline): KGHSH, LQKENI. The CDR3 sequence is CASSSQEAGAVAPNEKLFF. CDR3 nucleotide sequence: TGTGCCAGCTCGTCACAGGAGGCGGGCGCCGTTGCACCTAATGAAAAACTGTTTTTT.

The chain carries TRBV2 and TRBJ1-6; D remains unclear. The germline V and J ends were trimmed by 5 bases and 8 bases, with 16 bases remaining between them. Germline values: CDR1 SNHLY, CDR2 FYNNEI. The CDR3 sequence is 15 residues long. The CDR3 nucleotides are TGTGCCAGCAGTCCCCCGGCAGGCAGAGATTCACCCCTCCACTTT. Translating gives CASSPPAGRDSPLHF.

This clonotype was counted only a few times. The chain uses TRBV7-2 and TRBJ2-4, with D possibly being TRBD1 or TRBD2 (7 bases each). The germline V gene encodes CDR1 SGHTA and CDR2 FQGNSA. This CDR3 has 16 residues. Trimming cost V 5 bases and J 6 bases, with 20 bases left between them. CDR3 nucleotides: TGTGCCAGCAGCCGGACTGGCCCAGGGGGGGGAAACATTCAGTACTTC. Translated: CASSRTGPGGGNIQYF.

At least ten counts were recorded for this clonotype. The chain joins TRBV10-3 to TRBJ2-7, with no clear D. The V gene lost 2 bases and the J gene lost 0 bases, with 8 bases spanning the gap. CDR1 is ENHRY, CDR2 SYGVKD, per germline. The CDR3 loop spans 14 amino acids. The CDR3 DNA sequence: TGTGCCATCAGTGAGCCTACGAGCTCCTACGAGCAGTACTTC. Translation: CAISEPTSSYEQYF.

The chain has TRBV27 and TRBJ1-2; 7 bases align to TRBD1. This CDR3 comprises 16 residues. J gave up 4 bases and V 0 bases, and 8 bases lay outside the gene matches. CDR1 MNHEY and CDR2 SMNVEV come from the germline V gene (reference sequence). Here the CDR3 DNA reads TGTGCCAGCAGTTTATCACGGGCAGGGGGTCCCTATGGCTACACCTTC. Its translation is CASSLSRAGGPYGYTF.

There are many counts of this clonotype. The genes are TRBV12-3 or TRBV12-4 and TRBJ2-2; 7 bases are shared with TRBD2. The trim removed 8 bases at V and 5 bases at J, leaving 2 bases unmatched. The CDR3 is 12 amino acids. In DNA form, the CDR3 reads TGTGCCAGCGGGAGGGGTACCGGGGAGCTGTTTTTT. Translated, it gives CASGRGTGELFF.

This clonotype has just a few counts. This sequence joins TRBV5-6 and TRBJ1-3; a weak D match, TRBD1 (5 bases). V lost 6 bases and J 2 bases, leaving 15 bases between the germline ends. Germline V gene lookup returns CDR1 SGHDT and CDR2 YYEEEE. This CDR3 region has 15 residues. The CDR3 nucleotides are TGTGCCAGCACCAGAAGGGGCCTCGCTGGAAACACCATATATTTT. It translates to CASTRRGLAGNTIYF. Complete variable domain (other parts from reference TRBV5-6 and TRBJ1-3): DAGVTQSPTHLIKTRGQQVTLRCSPKSGHDTVSWYQQALGQGPQFIFQYYEEEERQRGNFPDRFSGHQFPNYSSELNVNALLLGDSALYLCASTRRGLAGNTIYFGEGSWLTVV.

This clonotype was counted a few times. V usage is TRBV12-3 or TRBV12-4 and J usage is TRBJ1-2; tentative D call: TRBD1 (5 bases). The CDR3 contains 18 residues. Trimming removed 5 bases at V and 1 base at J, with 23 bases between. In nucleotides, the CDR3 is TGTGCCAGCAGTCGCCACGAAAGGGACCGATTTTTTAACTATGGCTACACCTTC. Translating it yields CASSRHERDRFFNYGYTF.

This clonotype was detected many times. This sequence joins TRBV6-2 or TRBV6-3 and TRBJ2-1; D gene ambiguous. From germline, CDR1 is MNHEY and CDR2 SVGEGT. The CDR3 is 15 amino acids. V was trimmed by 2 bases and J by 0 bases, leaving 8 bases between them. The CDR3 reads CASSYKESSYNEQFF. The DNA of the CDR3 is TGTGCCAGCAGTTACAAAGAAAGCTCCTACAATGAGCAGTTCTTC.